This entry lists 24 T cell receptor beta chains sequenced from one sample in a study of cytomegalovirus exposure and HLA in healthy donors. Clones were sequenced by immunoSEQ multiplex PCR, and TCRdb holds only the in-frame ones, with some missing. The table has 100,000 to 150,000 clones, roughly 87% seen once. The source material was PBMCs. The receptors here all came from a woman between 18 and 29 years old in good health and CMV-seronegative.

V usage is TRBV25-1 and J usage is TRBJ1-6, with D unclear. The germline CDR1 and CDR2 sequences are MGHDK and SYGVNS. The V gene lost 2 bases and the J gene lost 7 bases, with 15 bases spanning the gap. The length of the CDR3 is 16 residues. CDR3 residues: CASSEPGSSGNSPLHF. The DNA for the CDR3 is TGTGCCAGCAGTGAACCGGGCTCTTCGGGGAATTCACCCCTCCACTTT.

The gene calls are TRBV15 and TRBJ1-5; D gene uncertain. V was clipped by 1 base and J by 7 bases, with 8 bases between them. The CDR3 runs 13 residues. The germline V gene has CDR1 LNHNV and CDR2 YYDKDF (reference sequence). CDR3 DNA: TGTGCCACCAGCAGAGGCCGGGAGCAGCCCCAGCATTTT. This sequence encodes CATSRGREQPQHF.

The genes are TRBV19 and TRBJ1-4, with 7 nucleotides matching TRBD1. Trimming cost V 3 bases and J 0 bases; bases outside gene matches: 4. The CDR3 runs to 16 residues. Germline loops: CDR1 LNHDA, CDR2 SQIVND (reference sequence). The CDR3 DNA reads as TGTGCCAGTAGTATCGGACAGGCCTCAACTAATGAAAAACTGTTTTTT. This codes for CASSIGQASTNEKLFF.

The J gene is TRBJ1-1, the V gene TRBV9, with 7 bases identical to TRBD1. V lost 4 bases and J lost 0; bases outside the gene matches: 6. This CDR3 has 15 residues. Germline values: CDR1 SGDLS, CDR2 YYNGEE. The CDR3 spells CASSPSRGMNTEAFF. In DNA, the CDR3 is TGTGCCAGCAGCCCATCCAGGGGGATGAACACTGAAGCTTTCTTT.

This rearrangement joins TRBV27 to TRBJ1-1; D unclear. Germline values: CDR1 MNHEY, CDR2 SMNVEV (reference sequence). V gave up 3 bases and J gave up 0 bases, with 8 bases separating them. The CDR3 contains 14 residues. The CDR3 nucleotides are TGTGCCAGCAGTTTTCAGTCCATGAACACTGAAGCTTTCTTT. Its translation: CASSFQSMNTEAFF.

This sequence joins TRBV10-3 and TRBJ1-2; D is ambiguous. This CDR3 comprises 13 residues. Germline CDR1 ENHRY, CDR2 SYGVKD. The V and J ends lost 5 bases and 6 bases respectively, with 13 bases between them. The CDR3 loop reads CAISYGIIDGYTF. DNA for the CDR3: TGTGCCATCAGTTACGGGATCATCGATGGCTACACCTTC.

This clone has a single count. The chain couples TRBV19 to TRBJ1-4; D unresolved. The CDR3 spans 16 residues. V was shortened by 5 bases and J by 0 bases, with 13 bases between the two germline ends. From germline, CDR1 is LNHDA and CDR2 SQIVND (reference sequence). The CDR3 nucleotides read TGTGCCAGTAGTCCCAACCCAGGTACAACTAATGAAAAACTGTTTTTT. Encoded protein: CASSPNPGTTNEKLFF. The variable domain in full, with the rest retrieved from reference TRBV19 and TRBJ1-4, is DGGITQSPKYLFRKEGQNVTLSCEQNLNHDAMYWYRQDPGQGLRLIYYSQIVNDFQKGDIAEGYSVSREKKESFPLTVTSAQKNPTAFYLCASSPNPGTTNEKLFFGSGTQLSVL.

The chain uses TRBV5-1 and TRBJ2-7; possible D gene TRBD2, 5 bases. V lost 6 bases and J 7 bases, leaving 38 bases between the germline ends. The CDR3 has 20 residues. Germline-derived CDR1 and CDR2 are SGHRS and YFSETQ. CDR3 in DNA: TGCGCCAGCACCGGGTCGGTGTCGAAACAGAAGCAGCGGATAGGGCGTGAGCAGTACTTC. It is translated as CASTGSVSKQKQRIGREQYF.

This rearrangement joins TRBV29-1 to TRBJ1-1; TRBD1 agrees at 8 bases. The CDR3 consists of 13 residues. In germline, CDR1 is SQVTM, CDR2 ANQGSEA. The ends lost 5 bases at V and 5 bases at J; junction bases unmatched: 7. The DNA of the CDR3 is TGCAGCGTTAGGGGACAGGAGCGTACTGAAGCTTTCTTT. This gives the protein CSVRGQERTEAFF.

CDR3: CASSSGQGPADTQYF. In DNA, the CDR3 is TGTGCCAGCAGTTCAGGACAGGGCCCCGCAGATACGCAGTATTTT. This chain joins TRBV6-5 and TRBJ2-3; 8 bases map to TRBD1. The length of the CDR3 is 15 residues. J was trimmed by 4 bases and V by 4 bases; bases with no gene match: 7. CDR1 and CDR2 from the germline V gene are MNHEY and SVGAGI.

The V and J genes are TRBV7-9 and TRBJ1-1; TRBD1 aligns across 8 bases. From germline, CDR1 is SEHNR and CDR2 FQNEAQ (reference sequence). CDR3 length equals 18 residues. Unmatched junction bases numbered 13, after V lost 2 bases and J lost 2 bases. In DNA form, the CDR3 reads TGTGCCAGCAGCTTATTTTACCTCGGGGGACAGGTCAACACTGAAGCTTTCTTT. Its protein product is CASSLFYLGGQVNTEAFF.

The chain joins TRBV6-6 to TRBJ1-1; D is possibly TRBD1 (5 bases). Deletions cut 4 bases from V and 7 bases from J, with 13 bases between. Germline V CDR1 and CDR2: MNHNY, SVGAGI (reference sequence). The CDR3 loop spans 13 amino acids. In DNA form, the CDR3 reads TGTGCCAGCAGTTTTAGGGGTCCGGATGAAGCTTTCTTT. Translated, it gives CASSFRGPDEAFF.

V usage is TRBV7-3 and J usage is TRBJ1-1, with a weak D call TRBD1 (5 bases). V lost 2 bases, J lost 1 base, and 17 bases lay in between. The CDR3 totals 17 residues. CDR1 is SGHTA, CDR2 FQGTGA, per germline. CDR3 in DNA: TGTGCCAGCAGCTTAGATGGGCAGGGCGTGGGGAACACTGAAGCTTTCTTT. Its protein is CASSLDGQGVGNTEAFF.

This chain connects TRBV4-1 to TRBJ2-7, with D possibly matching TRBD2 (5 bases). The CDR3 consists of 15 residues. Per germline, CDR1 MGHRA and CDR2 YSYEKL. V was clipped by 3 bases and J by 1 base, with 13 bases between them. The CDR3: CASSHPAGGSYEQYF. CDR3 coding DNA: TGCGCCAGCAGCCACCCCGCGGGCGGGTCCTACGAGCAGTACTTC.

The chain is built from TRBV7-3 and TRBJ2-6, with D uncertain. V shed 0 bases and J shed 3 bases, with 6 bases lying between them. The CDR3 loop spans 15 amino acids. CDR1 SGHTA and CDR2 FQGTGA come from the germline V gene. CDR3 residues: CASSLTPGGANVLTF. The CDR3 DNA is TGTGCCAGCAGCTTAACCCCCGGTGGGGCCAACGTCCTGACTTTC.

This clone has more than one count but fewer than ten. The chain is built from TRBV7-9 and TRBJ1-5, with a weak D call TRBD1 (5 bases). This CDR3 is 15 amino acids long. Trimming pared 1 base from V and 0 bases from J, leaving 7 bases between. The germline gives CDR1 SEHNR, CDR2 FQNEAQ (reference sequence). As DNA, the CDR3 is TGTGCCAGCAGCTTAGACAGGAATAGCAATCAGCCCCAGCATTTT. This translates into CASSLDRNSNQPQHF.

The count of this clone is one. V and J are TRBV6-6 and TRBJ1-5, with 7 positions matching TRBD1. With 10 bases clipped from V and 7 bases from J, the junction kept 16 bases outside the gene matches. Germline lookup yields CDR1 MNHNY and CDR2 SVGAGI (reference sequence). This CDR3 contains 15 residues. The CDR3 DNA follows: TGTGCCACCGAGGAGACAGGGCTCTCGGGGCAGCCCCAGCATTTT. This sequence encodes CATEETGLSGQPQHF.

This clone turned up a few times. The chain has TRBV19 and TRBJ2-2; 11 bases are shared with TRBD1. Germline loops: CDR1 LNHDA, CDR2 SQIVND (reference sequence). CDR3 length: 16 amino acids. V was pared by 10 bases and J by 6 bases, with 13 bases of the junction left unmatched. The DNA for the CDR3 is TGTGCCACAAAAACACCGGGACAGGGGGAATCCGGGGAGCTGTTTTTT. Translating gives CATKTPGQGESGELFF.

This rearrangement joins TRBV5-4 to TRBJ2-1; possible D gene TRBD2, 5 bases. Germline assignment: CDR1 SGHNT and CDR2 YYREEE (reference sequence). V gave up 0 bases and J gave up 0 bases, with 7 bases separating them. The CDR3 consists of 15 residues. The CDR3 sequence: CASSLDAGSYNEQFF. In DNA, the CDR3 is TGTGCCAGCAGCTTGGATGCGGGCTCCTACAATGAGCAGTTCTTC.

This clone has just one count. The chain combines TRBV5-1 with TRBJ1-4; TRBD1 aligns across 9 bases. The V gene end was trimmed by 7 bases and the J gene end by 5 bases; junction bases not matched to a gene: 6. The CDR3 has 14 amino acids. The germline CDR1 and CDR2 sequences are SGHRS and YFSETQ. The CDR3 DNA sequence: TGCGCCAGCCAGCGGGGACAGGGAAATGAAAAACTGTTTTTT. Amino acid sequence: CASQRGQGNEKLFF. Looking up the rest from reference TRBV5-1 and TRBJ1-4 gives the full variable domain: KAGVTQTPRYLIKTRGQQVTLSCSPISGHRSVSWYQQTPGQGLQFLFEYFSETQRNKGNFPGRFSGRQFSNSRSEMNVSTLELGDSALYLCASQRGQGNEKLFFGSGTQLSVL.

The chain carries TRBV10-3 and TRBJ2-5; TRBD2 is a possible D gene (6 bases). The CDR3 is made up of 14 amino acids. Per the germline V gene, CDR1 is ENHRY and CDR2 is SYGVKD. V was shortened by 0 bases and J by 5 bases, with 10 bases between the two germline ends. CDR3 loop: CAISESGGRETQYF. The CDR3 nucleotides are TGTGCCATCAGTGAGTCGGGGGGTCGGGAGACCCAGTACTTC.

Points on this clone: This specimen includes other DNA sequences encoding the same CDR3. The chain joins TRBV5-1 to TRBJ2-7; 7 nucleotides line up with TRBD1. This CDR3 is built from 14 residues. Per the germline V gene, CDR1 is SGHRS and CDR2 is YFSETQ. With 0 bases clipped from V and 2 bases from J, the junction kept 2 bases outside the gene matches. The CDR3: CASSLGTGPYEQYF. Written as DNA, the CDR3 is TGCGCCAGCAGCTTGGGGACAGGCCCCTACGAGCAGTACTTC. Variable domain in full (rest from reference TRBV5-1 and TRBJ2-7): KAGVTQTPRYLIKTRGQQVTLSCSPISGHRSVSWYQQTPGQGLQFLFEYFSETQRNKGNFPGRFSGRQFSNSRSEMNVSTLELGDSALYLCASSLGTGPYEQYFGPGTRLTVT.

The V and J genes are TRBV5-4 and TRBJ2-5; tentative D call: TRBD2 (6 bases). The CDR3 is made up of 14 amino acids. Germline V gene lookup returns CDR1 SGHNT and CDR2 YYREEE (reference sequence). Trimming cost V 3 bases and J 2 bases, with 11 bases left between them. CDR3 protein: CASSWGDGQETQYF. For the CDR3, the DNA is TGTGCCAGCAGCTGGGGGGACGGACAAGAGACCCAGTACTTC.

Written as DNA, the CDR3 is TGTGCCAGCAGCTTACCCGGGGCTCGGGGGGATGAGCAGTTCTTC. It yields the protein CASSLPGARGDEQFF. The chain is built from TRBV7-3 and TRBJ2-1; 7 nucleotides align to TRBD2. The CDR3 is made up of 15 amino acids. After removal of 2 bases from V and 8 bases from J, the junction contained 9 bases not matched to a gene. Germline-derived CDR1 and CDR2 are SGHTA and FQGTGA.